The 7 T cell receptor beta chains reported below all come from one sample, sequenced in a study of T cell changes during pregnancy in multiple sclerosis. TCRdb's table, derived via immunoSEQ multiplex PCR, lists solely in-frame clones and lacks some. This sample has 55,000 or so clones, with just under 90% found just once. Source: CD4+ T cells from peripheral blood mononuclear cells, taken in the first trimester of pregnancy. All receptors derive from a female donor with multiple sclerosis, enrolled in a pregnancy study.

The chain recombines TRBV19 with TRBJ2-1, with D possibly matching TRBD1 (5 bases). CDR3 length: 13 residues. Per germline, CDR1 LNHDA and CDR2 SQIVND (reference sequence). With 4 bases removed from V and 7 bases from J, the gap between germline ends came to 11 bases. As DNA, the CDR3 is TGTGCCAGTAGTAGCCAAAGGGGTAATGAGCAGTTCTTC. Translation gives CASSSQRGNEQFF.

V and J are TRBV20-1 and TRBJ2-4; no clear D. V lost 8 bases, J lost 1 base, and 6 bases lay in between. Germline V CDR1 and CDR2: DFQATT, SNEGSKA (reference sequence). This CDR3 comprises 11 residues. CDR3 region: CSIGAKNIQYF. The CDR3 DNA reads as TGCAGTATCGGGGCCAAAAACATTCAGTACTTC.

This sequence joins TRBV19 and TRBJ2-5; tentative D call: TRBD2 (5 bases). The CDR3 covers 13 residues. V lost 1 base, J lost 4 bases, and 7 bases lay in between. The germline V gene has CDR1 LNHDA and CDR2 SQIVND (reference sequence). CDR3 in amino acids: CASSIAEGETQYF. The CDR3 region has the DNA TGTGCCAGTAGTATAGCCGAGGGAGAGACCCAGTACTTC.

The rearrangement links TRBV11-2 to TRBJ1-2, with a tentative D call TRBD1 (5 bases). Germline-derived CDR1 and CDR2 are SGHAT and FQNNGV. V dropped 5 bases and J dropped 2 bases, with 12 bases sitting between them. The CDR3 is made up of 14 amino acids. CDR3 residues: CASSVGRPNYGYTF. CDR3 coding DNA: TGTGCCAGCAGCGTGGGGCGACCAAACTATGGCTACACCTTC.

The chain links TRBV2 to TRBJ2-3, with 8 bases that match TRBD1. The germline V gene has CDR1 SNHLY and CDR2 FYNNEI. V shed 6 bases and J 2 bases; nucleotides not matched to a gene: 10. This CDR3 has 16 residues. The CDR3 nucleotides are TGTGCCAGCAGCCGAGGACAGGGAATTCCCACAGATACGCAGTATTTT. Amino acids: CASSRGQGIPTDTQYF. The variable domain in full, with the rest retrieved from reference TRBV2 and TRBJ2-3, is EPEVTQTPSHQVTQMGQEVILRCVPISNHLYFYWYRQILGQKVEFLVSFYNNEISEKSEIFDDQFSVERPDGSNFTLKIRSTKLEDSAMYFCASSRGQGIPTDTQYFGPGTRLTVL.

The V gene is TRBV10-3, the J gene TRBJ1-6, with D unresolved. Germline CDR1 reads ENHRY; CDR2 reads SYGVKD. V was cut by 0 bases and J by 5 bases, with 5 bases left in between. The CDR3 totals 14 residues. The CDR3 region has the DNA TGTGCCATCAGTGAGTCAACAGATAATTCACCCCTCCACTTT. It yields the protein CAISESTDNSPLHF.

This clone was counted once. The V call is TRBV7-2, the J call TRBJ1-3; D may be TRBD1 (5 bases). This CDR3 has 15 amino acids. Germline V gene data show CDR1 as SGHTA and CDR2 as FQGNSA. The V end lost 1 base, the J end lost 1 base, and 8 bases lay between the germline ends. CDR3 amino acids: CASSLGAGSGNTIYF. The CDR3 coding sequence is TGTGCCAGCAGCTTAGGGGCAGGGTCTGGAAACACCATATATTTT. Full variable domain (outside the CDR3, taken from reference TRBV7-2 and TRBJ1-3): GAGVSQSPSNKVTEKGKDVELRCDPISGHTALYWYRQSLGQGLEFLIYFQGNSAPDKSGLPSDRFSAERTGGSVSTLTIQRTQQEDSAVYLCASSLGAGSGNTIYFGEGSWLTVV.